Each of the 18 T cell receptor beta chains below was sequenced from the same sample in a study of cytomegalovirus exposure and HLA in healthy donors. Primers: 60 Vbeta forward and 13 Jbeta reverse. Data came from immunoSEQ multiplex PCR; TCRdb stores just in-frame clones and leaves some out. The sample has 130,000 to 150,000 clones; around 67% are singletons. The specimen was PBMCs. The receptors derive from a man aged 18-30 years in good health and CMV-seropositive.

In nucleotides, the CDR3 is TGCAGCGTTGTCACTCGAGGGGGTTACAATGAGCAGTTCTTC. Translating it yields CSVVTRGGYNEQFF. V is TRBV29-1 and J is TRBJ2-1, with a possible D match to TRBD1 (6 bases). Trimming cost V 4 bases and J 4 bases, with 14 bases left between them. Germline CDR1 SQVTM, CDR2 ANQGSEA. This CDR3 is 14 amino acids long.

This clone was seen a handful of times. The chain recombines TRBV5-1 with TRBJ2-5, with a tentative D call TRBD2 (6 bases). With 4 bases removed from V and 0 bases from J, the gap between germline ends came to 13 bases. Germline V gives CDR1 SGHRS, CDR2 YFSETQ. The CDR3 consists of 15 residues. The CDR3 sequence: CASSAGLPYQETQYF. The CDR3 DNA is TGCGCCAGCAGCGCGGGACTTCCGTACCAAGAGACCCAGTACTTC.

This clone appeared a few times. This chain connects TRBV7-2 to TRBJ2-2; D is possibly TRBD2 (5 bases). V lost 3 bases and J 2 bases, leaving 10 bases between the germline ends. Per germline, CDR1 SGHTA and CDR2 FQGNSA. The length of the CDR3 is 15 residues. CDR3 in amino acids: CASSFLAQNTGELFF. The CDR3 nucleotides read TGTGCCAGCAGCTTTCTAGCCCAAAACACCGGGGAGCTGTTTTTT.

This clone has only a few counts. The chain employs TRBV5-1 and TRBJ2-7; the D gene is possibly TRBD1 (6 bases). The CDR3 runs to 14 residues. V lost 3 bases, J lost 2 bases, and 12 bases lay in between. Germline CDR1 is SGHRS and CDR2 is YFSETQ. The CDR3 DNA follows: TGCGCCAGCAGCTCCCGGACAGATACCTACGAGCAGTACTTC. It encodes CASSSRTDTYEQYF.

The chain combines TRBV28 with TRBJ2-7; TRBD1 matches at 8 bases. Germline V gives CDR1 MDHEN, CDR2 SYDVKM. This CDR3 is 14 amino acids long. V shed 6 bases and J 6 bases; nucleotides not matched to a gene: 10. CDR3 coding DNA: TGTGCCAGCAGAGCGGACAGGGCCCTGGCCGAGCAGTACTTC. Its protein product is CASRADRALAEQYF. The entire variable domain, with the rest obtained from reference TRBV28 and TRBJ2-7, is as follows: DVKVTQSSRYLVKRTGEKVFLECVQDMDHENMFWYRQDPGLGLRLIYFSYDVKMKEKGDIPEGYSVSREKKERFSLILESASTNQTSMYLCASRADRALAEQYFGPGTRLTVT.

The chain uses TRBV7-3 and TRBJ2-3; D is perhaps TRBD2 (6 bases). The CDR3 is 16 amino acids. Germline V CDR1 and CDR2: SGHTA, FQGTGA. The germline V and J ends were trimmed by 5 bases and 4 bases, with 19 bases remaining between them. CDR3 protein: CASSLSKTTGADTQYF. CDR3 coding DNA: TGTGCCAGCAGCCTCAGTAAGACTACGGGGGCAGATACGCAGTATTTT. The full variable domain, its missing parts supplied by reference TRBV7-3 and TRBJ2-3, is GAGVSQTPSNKVTEKGKYVELRCDPISGHTALYWYRQSLGQGPEFLIYFQGTGAADDSGLPNDRFFAVRPEGSVSTLKIQRTERGDSAVYLCASSLSKTTGADTQYFGPGTRLTVL.

This chain uses TRBV6-6 with TRBJ1-4; the D gene is possibly TRBD1 (6 bases). CDR1 and CDR2 from the germline V gene are MNHNY and SVGAGI (reference sequence). With 2 bases removed from V and 7 bases from J, the gap between germline ends came to 14 bases. The CDR3 runs to 15 residues. CDR3 in DNA: TGTGCCAGCAGTTACCAGATGAGGGGGGGTGAAAAACTGTTTTTT. Amino acid sequence: CASSYQMRGGEKLFF.

The rearrangement uses TRBV30 and TRBJ1-5; a weak D match, TRBD1 (5 bases). CDR3 size: 14 residues. Germline CDR1 and CDR2: GTSNPN and SVGIG (reference sequence). V lost 3 bases to trimming and J lost 3 bases, with 12 bases between them. The CDR3 region is CAWSPGLNNQPQHF. CDR3 sequence (DNA): TGTGCCTGGAGCCCGGGACTAAACAATCAGCCCCAGCATTTT. Drawing the rest from reference TRBV30 and TRBJ1-5, the complete variable domain is SQTIHQWPATLVQPVGSPLSLECTVEGTSNPNLYWYRQAAGRGLQLLFYSVGIGQISSEVPQNLSASRPQDRQFILSSKKLLLSDSGFYLCAWSPGLNNQPQHFGDGTRLSIL.

This chain connects TRBV15 to TRBJ1-5, with a tentative D call TRBD1 (6 bases). V was cut by 0 bases and J by 6 bases, with 12 bases left in between. Germline V lookup: CDR1 LNHNV, CDR2 YYDKDF (reference sequence). The CDR3 consists of 15 residues. The DNA of the CDR3 is TGTGCCACCAGCAGAGACTACAGGGAGGGTCAGCCCCAGCATTTT. Its translation: CATSRDYREGQPQHF.

The J gene is TRBJ1-5, the V gene TRBV6-1, with TRBD1 as a possible D gene (6 bases). From germline, CDR1 is MNHNS and CDR2 SASEGT. V lost 5 bases to trimming and J lost 7 bases, with 15 bases between them. This CDR3 region has 14 residues. The CDR3 nucleotides read TGTGCCAGCAGTAGAACAGGGTTAGGGCAGCCCCAGCATTTT. Translating gives CASSRTGLGQPQHF.

The V call is TRBV7-6, the J call TRBJ1-4; D gene unclear. CDR1 is SGHVS, CDR2 FNYEAQ, per germline. The CDR3 totals 15 residues. The V end lost 5 bases, the J end lost 7 bases, and 17 bases lay between the germline ends. As DNA, the CDR3 is TGTGCCAGCAGCCCACAACGATTGGCAGGTGAAAAACTGTTTTTT. It encodes CASSPQRLAGEKLFF.

The V call is TRBV2, the J call TRBJ1-2; D is possibly TRBD1 (5 bases). V was pared by 4 bases and J by 6 bases, with 15 bases between. The CDR3 totals 14 residues. Germline CDR1 and CDR2: SNHLY and FYNNEI. CDR3 in amino acids: CASSVFRVRNGYTF. The DNA of the CDR3 is TGTGCCAGCAGTGTTTTCAGGGTTCGAAATGGCTACACCTTC.

This clone was observed a few times. The chain's CDR3 is CASIKRRGGFGDEQFF. The DNA for the CDR3 is TGTGCCAGCATAAAAAGGCGGGGGGGCTTTGGCGATGAGCAGTTCTTC. The gene calls are TRBV27 and TRBJ2-1; 9 nucleotides agree with TRBD2. With V trimmed by 7 bases and J by 8 bases, 15 bases remained unmatched. There are 16 residues in the CDR3. Germline loops: CDR1 MNHEY, CDR2 SMNVEV (reference sequence).

This sequence joins TRBV28 and TRBJ1-4, with 11 bases identical to TRBD1. Trimming at V came to 4 bases and at J to 8 bases, leaving 0 bases not matched to a gene. The germline V gene encodes CDR1 MDHEN and CDR2 SYDVKM. This CDR3 region has 13 residues. CDR3 amino acids: CASSWTGGEKLFF. CDR3 sequence (DNA): TGTGCCAGCAGTTGGACAGGGGGCGAAAAACTGTTTTTT.

The chain carries TRBV6-5 and TRBJ1-1; D is possibly TRBD1 (6 bases). The CDR3 covers 14 residues. Trimming stripped 5 bases from V and 7 bases from J, with 17 bases between. Germline lookup yields CDR1 MNHEY and CDR2 SVGAGI. The CDR3 nucleotides read TGTGCCAGCAGTGGGGCGTTGGGGGCAGATGAAGCTTTCTTT. The encoded protein is CASSGALGADEAFF.

This clone was detected a few times. Other DNA sequences within the sample encode an identical CDR3. The chain employs TRBV27 and TRBJ1-1; D is perhaps TRBD1 (5 bases). The CDR3 loop spans 12 amino acids. Per the germline V gene, CDR1 is MNHEY and CDR2 is SMNVEV (reference sequence). The V end was cut by 6 bases, the J end by 1 base, with 6 bases between. The CDR3 loop is CASRTGNTEAFF. CDR3 coding DNA: TGTGCCAGCAGAACAGGGAACACTGAAGCTTTCTTT.

This clone was picked up one time. The rearrangement links TRBV9 to TRBJ1-1; D is possibly TRBD1 (6 bases). This CDR3 is 12 amino acids long. Trimming took off 3 bases at V and 4 bases at J, with 7 bases between the two ends. Per the germline V gene, CDR1 is SGDLS and CDR2 is YYNGEE. The CDR3 sequence is CASSEQGTEAFF. CDR3 DNA sequence: TGTGCCAGCAGCGAACAGGGCACTGAAGCTTTCTTT.

The chain carries TRBV27 and TRBJ1-2, with a tentative D call TRBD1 (5 bases). V lost 6 bases to trimming and J lost 6 bases, with 14 bases between them. This CDR3 region has 13 residues. Germline CDR1 is MNHEY and CDR2 is SMNVEV (reference sequence). CDR3 in DNA: TGTGCCAGCAGGCAGGGCCCACCTAATGGCTACACCTTC. This codes for CASRQGPPNGYTF.